This entry lists 14 T cell receptor beta chains sequenced from one sample in a study of T cell clonality in common variable immunodeficiency. Libraries were prepared by immunoSEQ multiplex PCR; TCRdb keeps only in-frame clonotypes and omits some of them. The record shows 28,000 or so clones for this sample, with no singletons present. Their antigens remain unidentified. Study outcomes and limitations: In common variable immunodeficiency, TCR beta chains reportedly carried fewer deletions and N-nucleotide insertions.

Sequences were obtained from peripheral blood mononuclear cells. All receptors derive from a human donor with common variable immunodeficiency.

This clone was detected a few times. The DNA ends 3 residues before the CDR3 does, and the rest of the CDR3 is filled in from the germline J gene. The rearrangement joins TRBV20-1 to TRBJ2-5, with TRBD2 matching 9 bases. Germline-derived CDR1 and CDR2 are DFQATT and SNEGSKA (reference sequence). V lost 5 bases to trimming and J lost 2 bases; unmatched junction nucleotides: 6. The CDR3 is 14 amino acids. This chain's CDR3 is CSAVGLALQETQYF. The CDR3 DNA, read in part, is TGCAGTGCTGTTGGACTAGCGCTACAAGAGACC.

This clone was counted many times. The CDR3 region is CASSLGGGPYEQYF. CDR3 bases read: TGTGCCAGCAGTTTAGGCGGGGGACCCTACGAG. The rearrangement uses TRBV12-3 or TRBV12-4 and TRBJ2-7; 7 nucleotides match TRBD2. The CDR3 extends 3 residues past the end of the read, so its final part is completed from the germline J gene. V lost 1 base to trimming and J lost 2 bases; unmatched junction nucleotides: 2. CDR3 length: 14 residues.

This clone was recorded at least ten times. The CDR3 end lies 3 residues beyond the end of the read and is filled in from the germline J gene. The rearrangement links TRBV2 to TRBJ2-1; D gene uncertain. Germline CDR1 reads SNHLY; CDR2 reads FYNNEI. V lost 2 bases, J lost 0 bases, and 11 bases lay in between. The CDR3 consists of 16 residues. The sequenced part of the CDR3 DNA is TGTGCCAGCAGTGAATACTTTTCAACCTCCTACAATGAG. Its translation: CASSEYFSTSYNE. The entire CDR3 reads CASSEYFSTSYNEQFF.

This clone occurred many times. The CDR3 end is not reached by the read, which stops 3 residues before it; the germline J gene fills it in. V and J are TRBV29-1 and TRBJ2-1; D possibly corresponds to TRBD1 (6 bases). The CDR3 is made up of 13 amino acids. V was clipped by 6 bases and J by 4 bases, with 13 bases between them. CDR1 is SQVTM, CDR2 ANQGSEA, per germline. The CDR3 loop is CSVLQGIYNEQFF. The DNA read from the CDR3 is TGCAGCGTACTTCAGGGGATATACAATGAG.

This clone has a handful of counts. Read sequence stops 3 residues before the CDR3 end, and the germline J gene provides the missing end. The rearrangement uses TRBV6-2 or TRBV6-3 and TRBJ2-7; TRBD2 agrees at 7 bases. Germline lookup yields CDR1 MNHEY and CDR2 SVGEGT. Trimming took 6 bases from V and 5 from J; bases not matched to a gene: 7. The CDR3 runs 13 residues. CDR3 sequence reads: CASSPRGVHEQYF. The CDR3 bases that were read are TGTGCCAGCAGCCCACGGGGGGTGCACGAG.

A note on this clone: Sequencing ends 3 residues short of the CDR3 end; the germline J gene provides the rest. The chain links TRBV6-2 or TRBV6-3 to TRBJ2-7, with 7 bases aligning to TRBD1. With 7 bases clipped from V and 5 bases from J, the junction kept 5 bases outside the gene matches. From germline, CDR1 is MNHEY and CDR2 SVGEGT. There are 12 residues in the CDR3. CDR3 bases read: TGTGCCAGCAACAGGGGATGGCACGAG. Encoded protein: CASNRGWHE. The whole CDR3 reads CASNRGWHEQYF.

In this sample, this clone turned up a few times. The read is 3 residues too short to cover the CDR3 end, so that end is filled in from the germline J gene. The V call is TRBV6-1, the J call TRBJ1-2, with TRBD1 as a possible D gene (5 bases). Trimming removed 2 bases at V and 6 bases at J, with 13 bases between. The CDR3 contains 14 residues. Per germline, CDR1 MNHNS and CDR2 SASEGT. The part of the CDR3 DNA that was read is TGTGCCAGCAGTGAAACCGCAGGGAGCCATGGC. It translates to CASSETAGSHG. The full CDR3 protein reads CASSETAGSHGYTF.

This clone occurred a few times. Read coverage stops 3 residues before the CDR3 terminus; the germline J gene supplies the remainder. This rearrangement joins TRBV20-1 to TRBJ2-7; 10 bases align to TRBD1. The CDR3 is 14 amino acids. Per the germline V gene, CDR1 is DFQATT and CDR2 is SNEGSKA (reference sequence). The V and J ends lost 6 bases and 5 bases, in that order; junction bases with no gene match: 10. CDR3 sequence: CSALLGQGVHEQYF. The CDR3 bases that were read are TGCAGTGCCCTCCTCGGACAGGGGGTCCACGAG.

This clone was seen a few times. A junction end diverges from the germline sequence, so it may reflect a read error. The CDR3 is cut off 3 residues early in the read; its end comes from the germline J gene. The V and J genes are TRBV7-9 and TRBJ1-5; D is unclear. Looked up from germline, CDR1 is SEHNR and CDR2 is FQNEAQ (reference sequence). CDR3 length equals 13 residues. The CDR3 DNA, read in part, is TGTTCCAGCAGTCTAGACCCCAATCAGCCC. Encoded protein: CSSSLDPNQP. The whole CDR3 region reads CSSSLDPNQPQHF.

A remark on this clone: The CDR3 extends 3 residues past the end of the read, so its final part is completed from the germline J gene. The chain employs TRBV7-2 and TRBJ1-2, with TRBD1 matching 7 bases. J lost 4 bases, V lost 3 bases, and 8 bases had no gene match. The CDR3 has 15 residues. The germline CDR1 and CDR2 sequences are SGHTA and FQGNSA. The CDR3: CASSLGPGTVYGYTF. CDR3 DNA, as far as it was read: TGTGCCAGCAGCTTGGGGCCCGGGACAGTCTATGGC.

In its sample, this clone was seen a few times. The sequenced part of the CDR3 DNA is TGCAGTGCTAGGAAAGAGACGTCGGCGGGCTCCTACGAG. Its translation is CSARKETSAGSYE. The full CDR3 protein is CSARKETSAGSYEQYF. The V call is TRBV20-1, the J call TRBJ2-7; TRBD2 might be the D (5 bases). The missing CDR3 end, 3 residues past where the read stops, is filled in from the germline J gene. The CDR3 consists of 16 residues. Germline CDR1 is DFQATT and CDR2 is SNEGSKA (reference sequence). Trimming stripped 3 bases from V and 0 bases from J, with 18 bases between.

Of note for this clone: The read halts 3 residues ahead of the CDR3 end, with the missing end drawn from the germline J gene. The rearrangement joins TRBV30 to TRBJ1-2; 9 nucleotides agree with TRBD1. Germline V gene sequence: CDR1 GTSNPN, CDR2 SVGIG (reference sequence). The CDR3 sequence is 14 residues long. J gave up 4 bases and V 0 bases, and 3 bases lay outside the gene matches. CDR3 sequence: CAWSVRTGVYGYTF. The sequenced part of the CDR3 DNA is TGTGCCTGGAGTGTAAGGACAGGGGTCTATGGC.

A remark on this clone: The read finishes 3 residues shy of the CDR3 end, and the germline J gene is used to complete it. The chain links TRBV6-1 to TRBJ1-1, with no clear D. The CDR3 sequence is 13 residues long. The germline gives CDR1 MNHNS, CDR2 SASEGT. The V end lost 3 bases, the J end lost 7 bases, and 12 bases lay between the germline ends. The CDR3 region is CASSDLEIFEAFF. The sequenced CDR3 bases are TGTGCCAGCAGTGACCTAGAGATTTTTGAA.

This clone has ten or more counts. Read coverage stops 3 residues before the CDR3 terminus; the germline J gene supplies the remainder. The chain carries TRBV20-1 and TRBJ2-5; D gene unclear. Trimming took 4 bases from V and 2 from J, leaving 11 bases between them. Germline assignment: CDR1 DFQATT and CDR2 SNEGSKA (reference sequence). CDR3 length equals 13 residues. CDR3 in amino acids: CSAKRFDQETQYF. CDR3 bases read: TGCAGTGCTAAGCGCTTCGATCAAGAGACC.